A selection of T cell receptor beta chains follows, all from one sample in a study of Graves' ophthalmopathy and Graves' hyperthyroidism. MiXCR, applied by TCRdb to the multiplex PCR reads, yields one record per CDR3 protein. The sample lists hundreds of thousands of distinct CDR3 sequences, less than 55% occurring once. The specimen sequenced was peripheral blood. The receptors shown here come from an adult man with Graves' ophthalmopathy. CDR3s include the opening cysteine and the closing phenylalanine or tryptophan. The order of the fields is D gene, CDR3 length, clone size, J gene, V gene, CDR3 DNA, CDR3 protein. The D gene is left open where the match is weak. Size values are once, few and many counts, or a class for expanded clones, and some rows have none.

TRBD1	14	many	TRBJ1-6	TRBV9	TGTGCCAGCAGCGCGACAGGGGATAATTCACCCCTCCACTTT	CASSATGDNSPLHF
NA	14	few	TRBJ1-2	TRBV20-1	TGCAGTGCTAGGGCCGGACTCTTTAACTATGGCTACACCTTC	CSARAGLFNYGYTF
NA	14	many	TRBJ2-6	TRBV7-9	TGTGCCAGCAGCTCTAGCTCTGGGGCCAACGTCCTGACTTTC	CASSSSSGANVLTF
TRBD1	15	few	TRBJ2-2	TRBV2	TGTGCCAGCTCCCCAGGGGGCGTGAACACCGGGGAGCTGTTTTTT	CASSPGGVNTGELFF
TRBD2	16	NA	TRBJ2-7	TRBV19	TGTGCCAGCAGCCAAGTGACTAGCGGGAGACCCTACGAGCAGTACTTC	CASSQVTSGRPYEQYF
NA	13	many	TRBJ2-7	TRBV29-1	TGCAGCGTTGGGACCGAGGAGAGTTACGAGCAGTACTTC	CSVGTEESYEQYF
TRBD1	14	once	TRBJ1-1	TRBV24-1	TGTGCCAGCAGTTACGGGACAGGGTACACTGAAGCTTTCTTT	CASSYGTGYTEAFF
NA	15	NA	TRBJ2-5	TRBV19	TGTGCCAGTAGCTCGGGACACCCCCTGGGTGAGACCCAGTACTTC	CASSSGHPLGETQYF
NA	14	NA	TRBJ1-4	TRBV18	TGTGCCAGCTCTACAGGGATTGATAATGAAAAACTGTTTTTT	CASSTGIDNEKLFF
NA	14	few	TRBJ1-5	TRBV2	TGTGCCACCACACCGGCAGGTAATCGTCAGCCCCAGCATTTT	CATTPAGNRQPQHF
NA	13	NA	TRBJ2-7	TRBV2	TGTGCCAGCAGTGGCCCACTCCCCTACGAGCAGTACTTC	CASSGPLPYEQYF
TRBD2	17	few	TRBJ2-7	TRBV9	TGTGCCAGCAGCCTGAGGGCTAGCGGACCCCTTTCCTACGAGCAGTACTTC	CASSLRASGPLSYEQYF
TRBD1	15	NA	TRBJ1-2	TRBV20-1	TGCAGTGCTAGAAAGGGACAGGAGGCTAACTATGGCTACACCTTC	CSARKGQEANYGYTF
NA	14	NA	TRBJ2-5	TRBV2	TGTGCCAGCAGCCAAGTAGGGTCAAATCAGCCCCAGTACTTC	CASSQVGSNQPQYF
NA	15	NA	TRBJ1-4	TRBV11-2	TGTGCCAGCAGCTTAGTTCCGCGACCTAATGAAAAACTGTTTTTT	CASSLVPRPNEKLFF
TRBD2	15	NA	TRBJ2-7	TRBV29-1	TGCAGCAGTGAAGGACTAGCGGAGGGGTCCTACGAGCAGTACTTC	CSSEGLAEGSYEQYF
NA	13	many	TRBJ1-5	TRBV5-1	TGCGCCAGCAGCTTGGGGCAGGATCAGCCCCAGCATTTT	CASSLGQDQPQHF
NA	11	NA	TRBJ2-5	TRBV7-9	TGTGCCAGCAGCTCCCTGGCGACCCAGTACTTC	CASSSLATQYF
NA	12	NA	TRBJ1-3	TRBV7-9	TGTGCCAGCAGCCAGACTGGAAACACCATATATTTT	CASSQTGNTIYF
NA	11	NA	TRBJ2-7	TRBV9	TGTGCCAGCAGCGCAGGGGTAGAGCAGTACTTC	CASSAGVEQYF
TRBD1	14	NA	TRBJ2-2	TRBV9	TGTGCCAGCAGTGACAGGGTTAACACCGGGGAGCTGTTTTTT	CASSDRVNTGELFF
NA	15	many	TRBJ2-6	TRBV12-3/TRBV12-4	TGTGCCAGCAGTTTGAGGGCAGCTGGGGCCAACGTCCTGACTTTC	CASSLRAAGANVLTF